This T cell receptor (beta chain) was recovered during a study of TIL therapy for anti-PD-1-resistant metastatic lung cancer. Background on the study: Progressing patients received lymphodepletion, expanded TIL infusion and IL-2. Tumors carried a median approximately 1.6 non-synonymous mutations per megabase. Study-level points and caveats: Patients were highly selected, enriched for treatment-naive, never-smoker and oncogene-addicted cases.

This was the immunoSEQ v3 assay. Profiling relied on immunoSEQ multiplex PCR, and the TCRdb table lists in-frame clones only, not all of them. The sample has approximately 47,000 clones, approximately 86% seen once. Points on this clone: Antigen specificity is unknown.

The time point: pre-treatment sample, taken before nivolumab and TIL therapy. Trimming cost V 6 bases and J 0 bases; bases outside gene matches: 7. Germline values: CDR1 LNHDA, CDR2 SQIVND (reference sequence). The CDR3 spans 16 residues. Sample: blood, taken at baseline. The origin of this receptor is a person between 25 and 80 years old with non-small cell lung cancer. J is TRBJ2-1 and V is TRBV19, with 8 bases identical to TRBD2. In nucleotides, the CDR3 is TGTGCCAGTAGCCGCGGGAGCGGGAGCTCCTACAATGAGCAGTTCTTC. The encoded protein is CASSRGSGSSYNEQFF. The variable domain in full, with the rest retrieved from reference TRBV19 and TRBJ2-1, is DGGITQSPKYLFRKEGQNVTLSCEQNLNHDAMYWYRQDPGQGLRLIYYSQIVNDFQKGDIAEGYSVSREKKESFPLTVTSAQKNPTAFYLCASSRGSGSSYNEQFFGPGTRLTVL.